The next 23 T cell receptor beta chains were all read from a single sample in a study of cytomegalovirus exposure and HLA in healthy donors (dated by TCRdb to the late 2010s). Library preparation used the immunoSEQ multiplex PCR assay. The multiplex PCR relied on a mix of 60 forward primers for TCR Vbeta segments and 13 reverse primers for TCR Jbeta segments. The table comes from immuneACCESS by way of TCRdb, which keeps in-frame sequences with V and J called. Part of the clones is missing from these tables; in studies checked, under half for an unresolved V gene and the rest for unknown reasons. The sample contains tens of thousands of clones, about 68% of them found a single time. The ten largest clonotypes hold about 6.9% of the sample. The material sequenced was PBMCs. These receptors were collected from a woman aged 45-65 years in good health and CMV-seropositive.

In DNA, the CDR3 is TGTGCTAGTGGTTTGGTAGGTAGGGGAGGCTATGGCTACACCTTC. It specifies CASGLVGRGGYGYTF. The chain combines TRBV12-5 with TRBJ1-2; perhaps TRBD1 as D (5 bases). The CDR3 totals 15 residues. Trimming took 0 bases from V and 4 from J, leaving 12 bases between them. The germline V gene has CDR1 LGHNT and CDR2 FRNRAP.

The chain joins TRBV6-5 to TRBJ1-2; 11 nucleotides align to TRBD1. Germline V lookup: CDR1 MNHEY, CDR2 SVGAGI. The CDR3 covers 16 residues. After removal of 4 bases from V and 0 bases from J, the junction contained 4 bases not matched to a gene. CDR3 in DNA: TGTGCCAGCAGTTGGGGACAGGGGGGCTCTAACTATGGCTACACCTTC. Translated, it gives CASSWGQGGSNYGYTF.

Worth noting for this clone: The sample has other DNA sequences that encode this CDR3 too. As DNA, the CDR3 is TGTGCCAGCAGCCCCGATCTCGGTTCACCCCTCCACTTT. Its protein is CASSPDLGSPLHF. This chain connects TRBV14 to TRBJ1-6, with no clear D. Looked up from germline, CDR1 is SGHDN and CDR2 is FVKESK. The CDR3 is 13 residues long. V was shortened by 4 bases and J by 9 bases, with 10 bases between the two germline ends.

This clone turned up a few times. The gene calls are TRBV10-1 and TRBJ2-2; unclear D gene. Trimming left V 2 bases short and J 0 bases short, with 4 bases between. The CDR3 runs to 14 residues. Germline CDR1 and CDR2: WNHNN and SYGVQD (reference sequence). DNA for the CDR3: TGCGCCAGCAGTGAGCAAACGAACACCGGGGAGCTGTTTTTT. Translating it yields CASSEQTNTGELFF.

V usage is TRBV11-2 and J usage is TRBJ1-5; D unresolved. Germline V gene lookup returns CDR1 SGHAT and CDR2 FQNNGV. CDR3 length equals 17 residues. V was shortened by 1 base and J by 5 bases, with 18 bases between the two germline ends. The CDR3 reads CASSLVPLSGTHQPQHF. Written as DNA, the CDR3 is TGTGCCAGCAGCTTAGTACCCCTGAGTGGTACGCATCAGCCCCAGCATTTT.

Only a few counts were recorded for this clone. The chain links TRBV25-1 to TRBJ2-7, with a possible D match to TRBD1 (7 bases). Germline CDR1 reads MGHDK; CDR2 reads SYGVNS. Deletions cut 11 bases from V and 5 bases from J, with 16 bases between. The CDR3 covers 12 residues. CDR3 sequence: CAARQGEDEQYV. In DNA, the CDR3 is TGTGCCGCCCGTCAGGGGGAGGACGAGCAGTACGTC.

This clone was observed a few times. The V and J genes are TRBV15 and TRBJ1-5; 9 nucleotides line up with TRBD1. The CDR3 has 15 residues. Trimming cost V 5 bases and J 7 bases; bases outside gene matches: 9. CDR1 and CDR2 (germline): LNHNV, YYDKDF (reference sequence). CDR3 in amino acids: CATSRLQGAGQPQHF. CDR3 sequence (DNA): TGTGCCACCAGCCGCCTACAGGGGGCTGGACAGCCCCAGCATTTT. Together with reference TRBV15 and TRBJ1-5, the CDR3 gives the full variable domain: DAMVIQNPRYQVTQFGKPVTLSCSQTLNHNVMYWYQQKSSQAPKLLFHYYDKDFNNEADTPDNFQSRRPNTSFCFLDIRSPGLGDTAMYLCATSRLQGAGQPQHFGDGTRLSIL.

The rearrangement joins TRBV2 to TRBJ1-1; D is ambiguous. V gave up 4 bases and J gave up 5 bases, with 11 bases separating them. Looked up from germline, CDR1 is SNHLY and CDR2 is FYNNEI. The CDR3 is made up of 13 amino acids. In DNA, the CDR3 is TGTGCCAGCAGTGTAGGTGGAGGGACTGAAGCTTTCTTT. This encodes CASSVGGGTEAFF.

The V and J genes are TRBV4-1 and TRBJ1-4, with D tentatively TRBD1 (6 bases). Germline values: CDR1 MGHRA, CDR2 YSYEKL. The V and J ends lost 1 base and 7 bases respectively, with 16 bases between them. This CDR3 region has 16 residues. The CDR3 DNA follows: TGCGCCAGCAGCCAAGGTTTTGCAGGGGTCTTTGAAAAACTGTTTTTT. Protein product: CASSQGFAGVFEKLFF.

The rearrangement joins TRBV11-3 to TRBJ2-7; the D is unclear. The CDR3 contains 14 residues. V was pared by 3 bases and J by 0 bases, with 9 bases between. The V gene's germline CDR1 is SGHNT and CDR2 YENEEA. The chain's CDR3 is CASSFGPVSYEQYF. The CDR3 DNA sequence: TGTGCCAGCAGCTTTGGTCCGGTCTCCTACGAGCAGTACTTC. Full variable domain (missing parts from reference TRBV11-3 and TRBJ2-7): EAGVVQSPRYKIIEKKQPVAFWCNPISGHNTLYWYLQNLGQGPELLIRYENEEAVDDSQLPKDRFSAERLKGVDSTLKIQPAELGDSAVYLCASSFGPVSYEQYFGPGTRLTVT.

The chain recombines TRBV27 with TRBJ2-2, with D possibly matching TRBD2 (5 bases). CDR3 length equals 15 residues. V shed 5 bases and J shed 7 bases, with 17 bases lying between them. Looked up from germline, CDR1 is MNHEY and CDR2 is SMNVEV (reference sequence). The CDR3 spells CASSDRSLRGGELFF. The DNA of the CDR3 is TGTGCCAGCAGTGACCGTAGCCTACGGGGCGGGGAGCTGTTTTTT.

This sequence joins TRBV28 and TRBJ1-5; D not certain. Per germline, CDR1 MDHEN and CDR2 SYDVKM. The V and J ends lost 6 bases and 7 bases respectively, with 13 bases between them. The CDR3 is 13 amino acids. The CDR3 loop reads CASSPPGGQPQHF. CDR3 DNA sequence: TGTGCCAGCAGCCCACCAGGTGGGCAGCCCCAGCATTTT.

CDR3 in amino acids: CASSDTDSYGYTF. The CDR3 DNA sequence: TGTGCCAGCAGTGATACAGATTCTTATGGCTACACCTTC. V gene TRBV2 combines with J gene TRBJ1-2; no definite D call. CDR1 SNHLY and CDR2 FYNNEI come from the germline V gene. The CDR3 spans 13 residues. Trimming took off 3 bases at V and 5 bases at J, with 10 bases between the two ends.

CDR3 region: CASSESTSTDTQYF. As DNA, the CDR3 is TGTGCCAGCAGTGAATCTACTAGCACAGATACGCAGTATTTT. The chain joins TRBV2 to TRBJ2-3; D not certain. The germline CDR1 and CDR2 sequences are SNHLY and FYNNEI. This CDR3 contains 14 residues. The V end lost 2 bases, the J end lost 0 bases, and 6 bases lay between the germline ends.

The chain recombines TRBV6-5 with TRBJ1-2; 7 bases are a match to TRBD1. The CDR3 totals 12 residues. Unmatched junction bases numbered 12, after V lost 6 bases and J lost 14 bases. In germline, CDR1 is MNHEY, CDR2 SVGAGI. CDR3 loop: CASSSGGRIGTF. CDR3 DNA sequence: TGTGCCAGCAGCTCAGGGGGGAGGATTGGGACCTTC.

This clone was seen a handful of times. V gene TRBV10-3 combines with J gene TRBJ2-6, with TRBD1 matching over 8 bases. CDR1 and CDR2 from the germline V gene are ENHRY and SYGVKD. J was trimmed by 2 bases and V by 5 bases; bases with no gene match: 11. The CDR3 has 18 amino acids. CDR3 in amino acids: CAISPATGVAAGANVLTF. Here the CDR3 DNA reads TGTGCCATCAGTCCCGCGACAGGGGTTGCGGCTGGGGCCAACGTCCTGACTTTC.

The sample holds one count of this clone. V usage is TRBV11-2 and J usage is TRBJ2-5, with TRBD1 matching 9 bases. Per the germline V gene, CDR1 is SGHAT and CDR2 is FQNNGV. There are 13 residues in the CDR3. Trimming cost V 3 bases and J 5 bases; bases outside gene matches: 1. CDR3 coding DNA: TGTGCCAGCAGCTTGGGGACAGGGGAGACCCAGTACTTC. Amino acids: CASSLGTGETQYF.

The V and J genes are TRBV11-3 and TRBJ2-1; D perhaps matches TRBD1 (5 bases). Trimming shortened V by 6 bases and J by 5 bases, and 8 bases separated the two germline ends. In germline, CDR1 is SGHNT, CDR2 YENEEA. The CDR3 has 12 residues. The CDR3 nucleotides read TGTGCCAGCAGTAAACAGGACAATGAGCAGTTCTTC. The encoded protein is CASSKQDNEQFF.

The gene calls are TRBV28 and TRBJ1-2; weak D call: TRBD1 (5 bases). The V and J ends lost 4 bases and 4 bases respectively, with 7 bases between them. The CDR3 spans 12 residues. Germline loops: CDR1 MDHEN, CDR2 SYDVKM. CDR3 amino acids: CASSWGFYGYTF. The CDR3 coding sequence is TGTGCCAGCAGTTGGGGCTTCTATGGCTACACCTTC.

This clone was found a few times. The V and J genes are TRBV6-6 and TRBJ2-5, with TRBD2 matching 9 bases. Germline V gene data show CDR1 as MNHNY and CDR2 as SVGAGI (reference sequence). After removal of 6 bases from V and 4 bases from J, the junction contained 12 bases not matched to a gene. The CDR3 covers 16 residues. CDR3 residues: CASSLRGSGLAETQYF. Here the CDR3 DNA reads TGTGCCAGCAGCTTACGGGGTTCGGGACTAGCAGAGACCCAGTACTTC.

The chain is built from TRBV5-3 and TRBJ2-4, with D hard to call. TRBV5-3 qualifies as an ORF whose function is uncertain. The CDR3 contains 14 residues. Trimming took off 10 bases at V and 0 bases at J, with 14 bases between the two ends. CDR3 sequence: CAGPPRLAKNIQYF. Written as DNA, the CDR3 is TGTGCCGGGCCACCAAGGCTAGCCAAAAACATTCAGTACTTC.

This clone was counted between two and nine times. This sequence joins TRBV5-1 and TRBJ2-2; 9 positions agree with TRBD2. CDR3 size: 15 residues. Germline CDR1 and CDR2: SGHRS and YFSETQ. The V gene end was trimmed by 3 bases and the J gene end by 6 bases; junction bases not matched to a gene: 6. The CDR3 DNA reads TGCGCCAGCAGCTCACGGACTAGCGCGGCCGGGGAGCTGTTTTTT. Translation: CASSSRTSAAGELFF. Full variable domain (rest looked up from reference TRBV5-1 and TRBJ2-2): KAGVTQTPRYLIKTRGQQVTLSCSPISGHRSVSWYQQTPGQGLQFLFEYFSETQRNKGNFPGRFSGRQFSNSRSEMNVSTLELGDSALYLCASSSRTSAAGELFFGEGSRLTVL.

This clone was picked up one time. The chain is built from TRBV5-1 and TRBJ2-5, with 9 bases lining up with TRBD1. The J call is doubtful: the DNA matches TRBJ2-7 better. This CDR3 has 14 residues. Germline V gene lookup returns CDR1 SGHRS and CDR2 YFSETQ. In nucleotides, the CDR3 is TGCGCCAGCAGCTTGGGGGACAGGGCCTACGAGCAGTACTTC. It encodes CASSLGDRAYEQYF.